Listed below are T cell receptor beta chains from one sample, sequenced in a study of technical replicates of blood from a few donors. Profiling relied on immunoSEQ multiplex PCR, and the TCRdb table lists in-frame clones only, not all of them. Here the sample spans more than 11,000 clones, roughly 83% being singletons. Sample: PBMCs. The source is a human donor in good health. CDR3s include the opening cysteine and the closing phenylalanine or tryptophan. The order of the fields is CDR3 DNA, CDR3 protein, clone size, D gene, J gene, V gene. A D gene is named only where the DNA matches it firmly. For some rows the clone size is stated as once, few or many, or as a class when expanded; others skip it.

CDR3nt: TGTGCCAGCGCCCGGGGAACCCCTTACAATGAGCAGTTCTTC
CDR3aa: CASARGTPYNEQFF
abundance: few
d_gene: -
j_gene: TRBJ2-1
v_gene: TRBV5-6

CDR3nt: TGTGCCAGCAGCTCCCTGGACAGGGCGAACACTGAAGCTTTCTTT
CDR3aa: CASSSLDRANTEAFF
abundance: few
d_gene: TRBD1
j_gene: TRBJ1-1
v_gene: TRBV7-8

CDR3nt: TGTGCCAGCAGTAACGGACAGGGGGGCACAGATACGCAGTATTTT
CDR3aa: CASSNGQGGTDTQYF
abundance: -
d_gene: TRBD1
j_gene: TRBJ2-3
v_gene: TRBV6-1

CDR3nt: TGCGCCAGCAGCTTTGGAGGCGGATACAATGAGCAGTTCTTC
CDR3aa: CASSFGGGYNEQFF
abundance: few
d_gene: -
j_gene: TRBJ2-1
v_gene: TRBV5-1

CDR3nt: TGTGCCAGCAGTGCCGGACTAGCGGTCAATGAGCAGTTCTTC
CDR3aa: CASSAGLAVNEQFF
abundance: -
d_gene: TRBD2
j_gene: TRBJ2-1
v_gene: TRBV27

CDR3nt: TGTGCCAGCACCCCCGCCGAGGTCGGCTCCTACAATGAGCAGTTCTTC
CDR3aa: CASTPAEVGSYNEQFF
abundance: -
d_gene: -
j_gene: TRBJ2-1
v_gene: TRBV5-4

CDR3nt: TGCGCCAGCAGCCAAGGGCAGGGACTAGCGGGCTACGAGCAGTACTTC
CDR3aa: CASSQGQGLAGYEQYF
abundance: few
d_gene: TRBD2
j_gene: TRBJ2-7
v_gene: TRBV4-1

CDR3nt: TGTGCCATCAGTGGGCTAGCGACCTACAATGAGCAGTTCTTC
CDR3aa: CAISGLATYNEQFF
abundance: -
d_gene: -
j_gene: TRBJ2-1
v_gene: TRBV10-3

CDR3nt: TGTGCCAGCAGACCACAGGGGGGTAATGAAAAACTGTTTTTT
CDR3aa: CASRPQGGNEKLFF
abundance: few
d_gene: TRBD1
j_gene: TRBJ1-4
v_gene: TRBV27

CDR3nt: TGTGCCAGCAGTACCCTCTTAGAGAATTACGAGCAGTACTTC
CDR3aa: CASSTLLENYEQYF
abundance: -
d_gene: -
j_gene: TRBJ2-7
v_gene: TRBV27

CDR3nt: TGTGCCAGTAACCCGGGACTAGCCTACAATGAGCAGTTCTTC
CDR3aa: CASNPGLAYNEQFF
abundance: -
d_gene: TRBD2
j_gene: TRBJ2-1
v_gene: TRBV19

CDR3nt: TGTGCCTGGAGTCCCGGGACAGGGACGGAGACCCAGTACTTC
CDR3aa: CAWSPGTGTETQYF
abundance: -
d_gene: TRBD1
j_gene: TRBJ2-5
v_gene: TRBV30

CDR3nt: TGTGCCAGCAGCTTGTCCCGTGTCTACTCCTTAACCCAGTACTTC
CDR3aa: CASSLSRVYSLTQYF
abundance: -
d_gene: -
j_gene: TRBJ2-5
v_gene: TRBV5-6

CDR3nt: TGTGCCAGCAGCGTACTAGCGGGAGGCACCGGGGAGCTGTTTTTT
CDR3aa: CASSVLAGGTGELFF
abundance: -
d_gene: TRBD2
j_gene: TRBJ2-2
v_gene: TRBV9

CDR3nt: TGTGCCTGGAGTGTGGGAGCGGGAGCCGGGGAGCTGTTTTTT
CDR3aa: CAWSVGAGAGELFF
abundance: -
d_gene: TRBD2
j_gene: TRBJ2-2
v_gene: TRBV30

CDR3nt: TGTGCCAGTAGTAGGGGACTTCAAGAGCAGTTCTTC
CDR3aa: CASSRGLQEQFF
abundance: -
d_gene: -
j_gene: TRBJ2-1
v_gene: TRBV19

CDR3nt: TGTGCCAGCAGCTTAGAGGGGAGCTCCTACAATGAGCAGTTCTTC
CDR3aa: CASSLEGSSYNEQFF
abundance: -
d_gene: -
j_gene: TRBJ2-1
v_gene: TRBV11-2

CDR3nt: TGTGCCAGCAGCTTGGTGGTGGGACTAGCGGGAGTACGGTACGAGCAGTACTTC
CDR3aa: CASSLVVGLAGVRYEQYF
abundance: -
d_gene: TRBD2
j_gene: TRBJ2-7
v_gene: TRBV5-6

CDR3nt: TGTGCCAGCACCCGAAACGCAGGGCCGAATCAGCCCCAGCATTTT
CDR3aa: CASTRNAGPNQPQHF
abundance: -
d_gene: -
j_gene: TRBJ1-5
v_gene: TRBV28

CDR3nt: TGTGCCAGTAGGAAGGGACTAGCGGTCAATGAGCAGTTCTTC
CDR3aa: CASRKGLAVNEQFF
abundance: -
d_gene: TRBD2
j_gene: TRBJ2-1
v_gene: TRBV19

CDR3nt: TGTGCCAGCAGTTTTTGGACAGGAGCCTACGAGCAGTACTTC
CDR3aa: CASSFWTGAYEQYF
abundance: -
d_gene: TRBD1
j_gene: TRBJ2-7
v_gene: TRBV27

CDR3nt: TGTGCCAGCAGCTTGCGGCTAGCGGGAGGCCAAGAGACCCAGTACTTC
CDR3aa: CASSLRLAGGQETQYF
abundance: -
d_gene: TRBD2
j_gene: TRBJ2-5
v_gene: TRBV5-4

CDR3nt: TGTGCCTGGGGGATGACGGGGGGCAATCAGCCCCAGCATTTT
CDR3aa: CAWGMTGGNQPQHF
abundance: few
d_gene: -
j_gene: TRBJ1-5
v_gene: TRBV30

CDR3nt: TGTGCCATCAGTGAAGCAGGGTTAAGCTACGAGCAGTACTTC
CDR3aa: CAISEAGLSYEQYF
abundance: -
d_gene: -
j_gene: TRBJ2-7
v_gene: TRBV10-3

CDR3nt: TGTGCCAGTAGTGTGACAGGGGGCAATCAGCCCCAGCATTTT
CDR3aa: CASSVTGGNQPQHF
abundance: -
d_gene: TRBD1
j_gene: TRBJ1-5
v_gene: TRBV19

CDR3nt: TGTGCCAGCAGCTCGGTCTGGACAGCAACTAATGAAAAACTGTTTTTT
CDR3aa: CASSSVWTATNEKLFF
abundance: -
d_gene: -
j_gene: TRBJ1-4
v_gene: TRBV7-9

CDR3nt: TGTGCCAGCGCTCATCGCGCGGGGGAGGGTGAAAAACTGTTTTTT
CDR3aa: CASAHRAGEGEKLFF
abundance: once
d_gene: -
j_gene: TRBJ1-4
v_gene: TRBV9

CDR3nt: TGTGCCAGCTCACCTCGCAGGGACACCGGGGAGCTGTTTTTT
CDR3aa: CASSPRRDTGELFF
abundance: -
d_gene: -
j_gene: TRBJ2-2
v_gene: TRBV18

CDR3nt: TGCAGCGCCCAGCGGGAGGGGATGGAGCAGTACTTC
CDR3aa: CSAQREGMEQYF
abundance: -
d_gene: TRBD2
j_gene: TRBJ2-7
v_gene: TRBV29-1

CDR3nt: TGTGCCCAGCGAGGGCCGGGCATCTGCGAGCAGTACTTC
CDR3aa: CAQRGPGICEQYF
abundance: -
d_gene: -
j_gene: TRBJ2-7
v_gene: TRBV6-4

CDR3nt: TGTGCCAGCAGCTTTGGGGCCGCCGAAAATGAAGCTTTCTTT
CDR3aa: CASSFGAAENEAFF
abundance: -
d_gene: -
j_gene: TRBJ1-1
v_gene: TRBV13

CDR3nt: TGTGCCAGCAGTGACTCGACTAGCGGGCCATACGAGCAGTACTTC
CDR3aa: CASSDSTSGPYEQYF
abundance: few
d_gene: TRBD2
j_gene: TRBJ2-7
v_gene: TRBV25-1

CDR3nt: TGTGCCAGCAGACTGGGACTAGCGGGAGTATACGAGCAGTACTTC
CDR3aa: CASRLGLAGVYEQYF
abundance: -
d_gene: TRBD2
j_gene: TRBJ2-7
v_gene: TRBV6-5

CDR3nt: TGTGCCATCAGTGACCTGCAGGGGGGACAGCCCCAGCATTTT
CDR3aa: CAISDLQGGQPQHF
abundance: once
d_gene: TRBD1
j_gene: TRBJ1-5
v_gene: TRBV10-3

CDR3nt: TGTGCCAGCAGTGAATCCCAGGTCTCCTACGAGCAGTACTTC
CDR3aa: CASSESQVSYEQYF
abundance: -
d_gene: -
j_gene: TRBJ2-7
v_gene: TRBV2

CDR3nt: TGTGCCAGCAGCCTAGGGGACAGGGTCTTCGATGGCTACACCTTC
CDR3aa: CASSLGDRVFDGYTF
abundance: few
d_gene: TRBD1
j_gene: TRBJ1-2
v_gene: TRBV6-6

CDR3nt: TGTGCCACCAGCGACTCCAATAGCAATCAGCCCCAGCATTTT
CDR3aa: CATSDSNSNQPQHF
abundance: -
d_gene: -
j_gene: TRBJ1-5
v_gene: TRBV15

CDR3nt: TGTGCCAGCAGTCCGGACAGGGGGCATGAGACCCAGTACTTC
CDR3aa: CASSPDRGHETQYF
abundance: -
d_gene: TRBD1
j_gene: TRBJ2-5
v_gene: TRBV7-9

CDR3nt: TGTGCCAGCAGCAACAGGGATTTTGGCTACACCTTC
CDR3aa: CASSNRDFGYTF
abundance: few
d_gene: -
j_gene: TRBJ1-2
v_gene: TRBV7-9

CDR3nt: TGTGCCAGCAGCCTCCAAGGGGGCGTCGAGCAGTACTTC
CDR3aa: CASSLQGGVEQYF
abundance: -
d_gene: TRBD1
j_gene: TRBJ2-7
v_gene: TRBV7-3